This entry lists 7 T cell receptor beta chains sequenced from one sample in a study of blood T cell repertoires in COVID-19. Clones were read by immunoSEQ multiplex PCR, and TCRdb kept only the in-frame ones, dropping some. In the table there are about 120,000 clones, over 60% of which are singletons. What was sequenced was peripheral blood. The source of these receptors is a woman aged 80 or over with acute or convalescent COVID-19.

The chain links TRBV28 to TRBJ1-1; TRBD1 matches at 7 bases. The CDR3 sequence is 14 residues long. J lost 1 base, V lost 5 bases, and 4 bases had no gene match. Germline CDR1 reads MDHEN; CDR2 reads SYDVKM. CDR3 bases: TGTGCCAGCAGTATAGGACAGGAGAACACTGAAGCTTTCTTT. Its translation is CASSIGQENTEAFF.

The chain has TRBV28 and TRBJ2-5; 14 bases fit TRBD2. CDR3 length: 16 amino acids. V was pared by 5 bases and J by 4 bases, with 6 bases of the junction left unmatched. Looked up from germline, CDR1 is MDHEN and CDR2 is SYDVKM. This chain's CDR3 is CASSPGLAGEGETQYF. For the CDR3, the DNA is TGTGCCAGCAGTCCGGGACTAGCGGGAGAAGGAGAGACCCAGTACTTC. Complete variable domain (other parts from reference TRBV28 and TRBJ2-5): DVKVTQSSRYLVKRTGEKVFLECVQDMDHENMFWYRQDPGLGLRLIYFSYDVKMKEKGDIPEGYSVSREKKERFSLILESASTNQTSMYLCASSPGLAGEGETQYFGPGTRLLVL.

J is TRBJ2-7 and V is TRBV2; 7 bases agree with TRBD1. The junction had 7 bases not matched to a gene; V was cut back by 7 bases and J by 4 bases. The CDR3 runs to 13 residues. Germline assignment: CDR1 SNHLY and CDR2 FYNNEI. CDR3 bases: TGTGCCAGCAATGGACAGGTCGCGTACGAGCAGTACTTC. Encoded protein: CASNGQVAYEQYF. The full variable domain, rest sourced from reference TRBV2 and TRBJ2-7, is EPEVTQTPSHQVTQMGQEVILRCVPISNHLYFYWYRQILGQKVEFLVSFYNNEISEKSEIFDDQFSVERPDGSNFTLKIRSTKLEDSAMYFCASNGQVAYEQYFGPGTRLTVT.

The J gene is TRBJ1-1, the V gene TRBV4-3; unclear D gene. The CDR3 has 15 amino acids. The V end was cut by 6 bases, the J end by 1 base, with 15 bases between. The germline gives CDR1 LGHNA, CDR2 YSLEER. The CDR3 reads CASRLRLSQNTEAFF. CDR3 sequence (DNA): TGCGCCAGCAGACTCCGACTTTCGCAGAACACTGAAGCTTTCTTT.

CDR3 nucleotides: TGCGCCAGCAGCTTGGGTCTAGCGGACTCCTACAATGAGCAGTTCTTC. This sequence encodes CASSLGLADSYNEQFF. V is TRBV5-1 and J is TRBJ2-1; TRBD2 matches 7 bases. Germline assignment: CDR1 SGHRS and CDR2 YFSETQ. The CDR3 covers 16 residues. Trimming took 0 bases from V and 0 from J; bases not matched to a gene: 3.

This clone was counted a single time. The CDR3 loop is CATGTTRQETQYF. The CDR3 DNA reads as TGTGCCACCGGGACTACGAGACAAGAGACCCAGTACTTC. The chain has TRBV19 and TRBJ2-5, with 7 bases that match TRBD2. The CDR3 has 13 amino acids. With 10 bases clipped from V and 2 bases from J, the junction kept 7 bases outside the gene matches. Germline V gives CDR1 LNHDA, CDR2 SQIVND (reference sequence).

This chain's CDR3 is CASSLSGTGTEAFF. The CDR3 nucleotides read TGTGCCAGCAGCCTTAGCGGGACGGGCACTGAAGCTTTCTTT. The rearrangement joins TRBV11-3 to TRBJ1-1, with D possibly TRBD1 on 5 matching bases. CDR1 is SGHNT and CDR2 is YENEEA in the germline V gene. Trimming took off 5 bases at V and 4 bases at J, with 14 bases between the two ends. This CDR3 is 14 amino acids long.